A single sample is the source of the 8 T cell receptor beta chains below, sequenced in a study of HIV-infected children after antiretroviral therapy interruption. The TCR library was built from RNA with a 3' RACE protocol and unique molecular identifiers. TCRdb reanalysed the 3' RACE reads using MiXCR and keeps one entry per CDR3 protein. The repertoire holds more than 35,000 distinct CDR3 sequences, 5% to 8% seen once, with approximately 0.97% in the top ten. The treatment denotes: PENTA 11 planned treatment interruption arm or continuous ART arm. The sequencing here drew on CD45RA+ CD4+ T cells from PBMCs, pooled from several time points, taken from a donor given antiretroviral therapy, either interrupted or continuous. This sample's subset: naive CD4+ CD45RA+ CD45RO- T cells. The receptor source for this set is a pool of human donors with HIV.

The table lists this clonotype with a few counts. This chain joins TRBV6-2 or TRBV6-3 and TRBJ1-5; D is unclear. The CDR3 runs 15 residues. The ends were cut back, 4 bases at V and 0 bases at J, with 10 bases in the middle. Germline CDR1 and CDR2: MNHEY and SVGEGT. The CDR3 loop reads CASSSVGYSNQPQHF. The CDR3 nucleotides read TGTGCCAGCAGTTCGGTCGGGTATAGCAATCAGCCCCAGCATTTT.

This clonotype was seen many times. This CDR3 is CASSQWGTSGTSNEQFF. In DNA form, the CDR3 reads TGCGCCAGCAGCCAGTGGGGGACTAGCGGGACCTCCAATGAGCAGTTCTTC. The V call is TRBV4-1, the J call TRBJ2-1; 13 bases map to TRBD2. The CDR3 sequence is 17 residues long. Trimming removed 3 bases from V and 6 bases from J; junction bases left unmatched: 8. CDR1 is MGHRA, CDR2 YSYEKL, per germline.

The table lists this clonotype with many counts. The CDR3 reads CASSQDDSSGELFF. The CDR3 nucleotides are TGTGCCAGCAGCCAAGATGACAGTTCCGGGGAGCTGTTTTTT. V usage is TRBV4-2 and J usage is TRBJ2-2; TRBD1 might be the D (5 bases). There are 14 residues in the CDR3. V lost 0 bases and J 6 bases, leaving 8 bases between the germline ends. Per the germline V gene, CDR1 is LGHNA and CDR2 is YNFKEQ.

This clonotype was counted a few times. The chain uses TRBV19 and TRBJ1-5, with a possible D match to TRBD1 (5 bases). The V end was cut by 5 bases, the J end by 9 bases, with 17 bases between. The CDR3 consists of 14 residues. CDR1 and CDR2 from the germline V gene are LNHDA and SQIVND (reference sequence). CDR3 nucleotides: TGTGCCAGTAGTCCGACGACAGTAGTGTGGCCCCAGCATTTT. Translation gives CASSPTTVVWPQHF.

There are many counts of this clonotype. A junction boundary mismatches the germline segment, possibly from a read error. The gene calls are TRBV4-1 and TRBJ2-2; D uncertain. There are 14 residues in the CDR3. Germline lookup yields CDR1 MGHRA and CDR2 YSYEKL. The chain's CDR3 is CASSQDSKTGQLYF. CDR3 nucleotides: TGTGCCAGCAGCCAAGATAGCAAAACCGGGCAGCTCTACTTT.

This clonotype was seen at least ten times. The chain combines TRBV19 with TRBJ2-1; 9 bases line up with TRBD2. The germline CDR1 and CDR2 sequences are LNHDA and SQIVND (reference sequence). The ends lost 10 bases at V and 12 bases at J; junction bases unmatched: 19. The CDR3 runs 15 residues. CDR3 in DNA: TGTGCCACCCACCCTAGTGGGACTAGCAAGAGCGGGCAGTTCTTC. Translating gives CATHPSGTSKSGQFF.

The chain uses TRBV29-1 and TRBJ1-1; no definite D call. The V and J ends lost 4 bases and 0 bases respectively, with 12 bases between them. The CDR3 is 14 amino acids. The germline CDR1 and CDR2 sequences are SQVTM and ANQGSEA. CDR3 in amino acids: CSVGREGMNTEAFF. CDR3 coding DNA: TGCAGCGTTGGACGCGAGGGAATGAACACTGAAGCTTTCTTT. The full variable domain, its missing parts supplied by reference TRBV29-1 and TRBJ1-1, is SAVISQKPSRDICQRGTSLTIQCQVDSQVTMMFWYRQQPGQSLTLIATANQGSEATYESGFVIDKFPISRPNLTFSTLTVSNMSPEDSSIYLCSVGREGMNTEAFFGQGTRLTVV.

At least ten counts were recorded for this clonotype. The genes are TRBV7-2 and TRBJ2-7; D is tentatively TRBD1 or TRBD2 (5 bases each). Looked up from germline, CDR1 is SGHTA and CDR2 is FQGNSA. Trimming pared 4 bases from V and 3 bases from J, leaving 19 bases between. The CDR3 is 16 residues long. The CDR3 DNA follows: TGTGCCAGCAGCTGGGACGGCCGCACCACAATCTACGAGCAGTACTTC. Translation: CASSWDGRTTIYEQYF.